Listed below are T cell receptor beta chains from one sample, sequenced in a study of cytomegalovirus exposure and HLA in healthy donors. The repertoire was sequenced with immunoSEQ multiplex PCR; TCRdb's copy has only in-frame clones and lacks some. The profile shows about 250,000 clones, around two thirds of them singletons. Material for sequencing was PBMCs. The source is a female donor in good health and CMV-seronegative. The conserved cysteine and the conserved F or W are not part of the CDR3 here.

>13|TRBV19|TRBJ2-5
ASSRTSGYQETQY
>14|TRBV27|TRBJ1-1
ASSLTLTGRHTEAF
>10|TRBV30|TRBJ1-1
AWSLRGLGAF
>13|TRBV28|TRBJ2-1
ASSFRLAGFYEQF
>13|TRBV7-9|TRBJ2-7
ASSDTTSLSYEQY
>12|TRBV10-2|TRBJ2-1
ASTLTSIYNEQF
>9|TRBV6-6|TRBJ1-2
ASSYDTGGT
>15|TRBV2|TRBJ2-2
ASSARGARSNTGELF
>12|TRBV7-8|TRBJ2-1
ASSWREGLNEQF
>13|TRBV27|TRBJ2-3
ASSGGQLNTDTQY
>12|TRBV2|TRBJ2-7
AKRTWRYPYEQY
>12|TRBV30|TRBJ2-3
ARGGGSSTDTQY
>13|TRBV5-5|TRBJ1-1
ASSLGGGGVTEAF
>13|TRBV29-1|TRBJ2-1
SPLMAGGPQLEQF
>18|TRBV23-1|TRBJ1-4
ASSLGKFKNNAATNEKLF
>12|TRBV7-9|TRBJ1-6
ASSLSTGDSPLH
>13|TRBV11-2|TRBJ1-1
ASSLQPGRGTEAF
>11|TRBV6-6|TRBJ2-7
ASSLAGRYEQY
>15|TRBV11-3|TRBJ2-6
ASSSAGLRDGANVLT
>12|TRBV27|TRBJ2-5
ASSSPGSQETQY
>14|TRBV7-9|TRBJ2-1
ASRFGTSANRGEQF
>11|TRBV6-5|TRBJ2-7
ASSHSHLYEQY
>11|TRBV27|TRBJ1-1
ASSLLGNTEAF
>15|TRBV5-1|TRBJ1-1
ASSLFPVSGSLTEAF
>14|TRBV28|TRBJ2-2
ASSLGQGIIAGELF
>13|TRBV5-1|TRBJ1-4
ASSLPRGSNEKLF
>15|TRBV27|TRBJ1-6
ARFPPGQSYTNSPLH